These 23 T cell receptor beta chains were all obtained from the same sample, sequenced in a study of cytotoxic CD8 clonotypes in ibrutinib-treated CLL. Sequencing used immunoSEQ multiplex PCR; TCRdb keeps in-frame clones, though not all of them. This sample has over 200,000 clones, with nearly 80% found just once. The sample here was PBMCs, taken after 12 months of ibrutinib treatment. These receptors were taken from a human donor with chronic lymphocytic leukemia.

J is TRBJ2-2 and V is TRBV5-1; 10 bases map to TRBD1. From germline, CDR1 is SGHRS and CDR2 YFSETQ. The length of the CDR3 is 18 residues. The J segment lost 5 bases and the V segment lost 0 bases, leaving 10 bases of the junction unmatched. The CDR3 bases are TGCGCCAGCAGCTTGGCGCCGACAGGGGGCCGGGGGACCGGGGAGCTGTTTTTT. Protein product: CASSLAPTGGRGTGELFF.

This sequence joins TRBV5-1 and TRBJ1-4, with 8 bases that match TRBD1. The CDR3 has 15 residues. The J segment lost 7 bases and the V segment lost 1 base, leaving 6 bases of the junction unmatched. Per germline, CDR1 SGHRS and CDR2 YFSETQ. The CDR3 loop is CASSLQGQASEKLFF. CDR3 DNA: TGCGCCAGCAGCTTGCAGGGACAGGCATCTGAAAAACTGTTTTTT.

V is TRBV30 and J is TRBJ2-3; unclear D gene. The V gene lost 2 bases and the J gene lost 3 bases, with 3 bases spanning the gap. Germline V gene lookup returns CDR1 GTSNPN and CDR2 SVGIG (reference sequence). The length of the CDR3 is 11 residues. The CDR3 sequence is CAWSFTDTQYF. The CDR3 DNA is TGTGCCTGGAGTTTTACAGATACGCAGTATTTT.

The gene calls are TRBV2 and TRBJ2-1; D is unresolved. Germline V gene lookup returns CDR1 SNHLY and CDR2 FYNNEI. Trimming took 6 bases from V and 0 from J, leaving 9 bases between them. The CDR3 length is 14 residues. In nucleotides, the CDR3 is TGTGCCAGCAGGGCAAGGGACTCCTACAATGAGCAGTTCTTC. It yields the protein CASRARDSYNEQFF.

This sequence joins TRBV28 and TRBJ1-5; D remains unclear. Trimming removed 2 bases at V and 3 bases at J, with 11 bases between. The germline gives CDR1 MDHEN, CDR2 SYDVKM. CDR3 length: 15 amino acids. The CDR3 spells CASSLDGRVNQPQHF. Written as DNA, the CDR3 is TGTGCCAGCAGTTTAGACGGGAGGGTCAATCAGCCCCAGCATTTT. Drawing the rest from reference TRBV28 and TRBJ1-5, the complete variable domain is DVKVTQSSRYLVKRTGEKVFLECVQDMDHENMFWYRQDPGLGLRLIYFSYDVKMKEKGDIPEGYSVSREKKERFSLILESASTNQTSMYLCASSLDGRVNQPQHFGDGTRLSIL.

The rearrangement joins TRBV19 to TRBJ2-2; no clear D gene. The CDR3 runs 13 residues. Trimming stripped 7 bases from V and 3 bases from J, with 9 bases between. The V gene's germline CDR1 is LNHDA and CDR2 SQIVND (reference sequence). CDR3 region: CASIEVHTGELFF. CDR3 nucleotide sequence: TGTGCCAGTATTGAAGTACACACCGGGGAGCTGTTTTTT.

The rearrangement links TRBV5-1 to TRBJ2-1, with 7 bases identical to TRBD1. The CDR3 length is 13 residues. Germline V gene data show CDR1 as SGHRS and CDR2 as YFSETQ. Trimming removed 4 bases from V and 10 bases from J; junction bases left unmatched: 8. This CDR3 reads CASSRGGPLEQFF. The CDR3 DNA is TGCGCCAGCAGCCGAGGGGGCCCACTCGAGCAGTTCTTC.

The chain combines TRBV5-1 with TRBJ1-1; D might be TRBD1 (5 bases). V lost 0 bases, J lost 2 bases, and 11 bases lay in between. The CDR3 covers 15 residues. Germline-derived CDR1 and CDR2 are SGHRS and YFSETQ. This CDR3 reads CASSLVWGSNTEAFF. The CDR3 coding sequence is TGCGCCAGCAGCTTGGTTTGGGGCTCCAACACTGAAGCTTTCTTT.

This clone was seen many times. The chain recombines TRBV5-1 with TRBJ2-7; D uncertain. Trimming stripped 0 bases from V and 3 bases from J, with 10 bases between. Germline CDR1 and CDR2: SGHRS and YFSETQ. This CDR3 has 14 amino acids. The CDR3 loop is CASSLAGPYYEQYF. CDR3 DNA: TGCGCCAGCAGCTTGGCAGGACCCTACTACGAGCAGTACTTC.

The V call is TRBV27, the J call TRBJ2-3; 9 bases agree with TRBD2. Unmatched junction bases numbered 17, after V lost 4 bases and J lost 6 bases. CDR3 length equals 18 residues. The V gene's germline CDR1 is MNHEY and CDR2 SMNVEV (reference sequence). The CDR3 DNA sequence: TGTGCCAGCAGTTCCTTTCCGGGAGCGGGAGGAAGAGGGGATACGCAGTATTTT. It specifies CASSSFPGAGGRGDTQYF.

This clone has more than one count but fewer than ten. The genes are TRBV19 and TRBJ1-5; D gene uncertain. The germline V gene encodes CDR1 LNHDA and CDR2 SQIVND (reference sequence). This CDR3 has 12 amino acids. V was trimmed by 1 base and J by 9 bases, leaving 7 bases between them. CDR3 in DNA: TGTGCCAGTAGTATAGGGTTGCTGCCCCAGCATTTT. It codes for CASSIGLLPQHF.

V gene TRBV11-2 combines with J gene TRBJ1-1; D may be TRBD1 (5 bases). Trimming pared 1 base from V and 0 bases from J, leaving 6 bases between. The CDR3 is 14 residues long. CDR1 is SGHAT and CDR2 is FQNNGV in the germline V gene. CDR3 amino acids: CASSLVTVNTEAFF. The CDR3 DNA reads TGTGCCAGCAGCTTAGTGACAGTGAACACTGAAGCTTTCTTT.

This sequence joins TRBV6-1 and TRBJ1-1; no clear D gene. The CDR3 is 15 residues long. Germline loops: CDR1 MNHNS, CDR2 SASEGT. Trimming took 1 base from V and 6 from J, leaving 15 bases between them. DNA for the CDR3: TGTGCCAGCAGTGAAGTTGGCATTTGGGGTTCTGAAGCTTTCTTT. Protein sequence: CASSEVGIWGSEAFF.

This clone was found once. The gene calls are TRBV18 and TRBJ2-1; D is unresolved. CDR1 is KGHSH, CDR2 LQKENI, per germline. The CDR3 loop spans 14 amino acids. V lost 2 bases, J lost 4 bases, and 9 bases lay in between. This CDR3 reads CASSPDGLYNEQFF. Written as DNA, the CDR3 is TGTGCCAGCTCACCAGATGGCCTATACAATGAGCAGTTCTTC.

Details on this clone: Different DNA sequences within this sample yield the same CDR3. The chain is built from TRBV6-5 and TRBJ1-1, with D maybe TRBD1 (5 bases). The V and J ends lost 2 bases and 4 bases respectively, with 11 bases between them. CDR3 length: 14 amino acids. The germline V gene encodes CDR1 MNHEY and CDR2 SVGAGI. CDR3 sequence: CASSYGRGGTEAFF. In DNA form, the CDR3 reads TGTGCCAGCAGTTACGGGCGGGGGGGCACTGAAGCTTTCTTT.

The gene calls are TRBV7-3 and TRBJ2-1; 10 nucleotides agree with TRBD2. The CDR3 has 18 residues. The V gene end was trimmed by 5 bases and the J gene end by 1 base; junction bases not matched to a gene: 11. CDR1 is SGHTA, CDR2 FQGTGA, per germline. DNA for the CDR3: TGTGCCAGCAGCCCCTCCCAGTCACTAGCGGGGTCCTACAATGAGCAGTTCTTC. As protein: CASSPSQSLAGSYNEQFF.

The V call is TRBV2, the J call TRBJ2-2; D is possibly TRBD1 (6 bases). The germline V gene encodes CDR1 SNHLY and CDR2 FYNNEI. V lost 4 bases, J lost 0 bases, and 6 bases lay in between. The CDR3 extends over 14 amino acids. As DNA, the CDR3 is TGTGCCAGCAGTGGGACAGCGAACACCGGGGAGCTGTTTTTT. The encoded protein is CASSGTANTGELFF.

V and J are TRBV25-1 and TRBJ2-3, with a weak D call TRBD2 (5 bases). This CDR3 spans 15 amino acids. V was shortened by 6 bases and J by 4 bases, with 17 bases between the two germline ends. CDR1 MGHDK and CDR2 SYGVNS come from the germline V gene. CDR3 coding DNA: TGTGCCAGCAGACTAGGCCCCCCCCTAGCAGATACGCAGTATTTT. This translates into CASRLGPPLADTQYF.

V usage is TRBV28 and J usage is TRBJ1-1; 8 bases map to TRBD1. The length of the CDR3 is 14 residues. The junction had 7 bases not matched to a gene; V was cut back by 6 bases and J by 4 bases. Germline-derived CDR1 and CDR2 are MDHEN and SYDVKM. Written as DNA, the CDR3 is TGTGCCAGCAGAACGACAGGGGACGCCACTGAAGCTTTCTTT. Encoded protein: CASRTTGDATEAFF.

J is TRBJ1-2 and V is TRBV2, with D perhaps matching TRBD1 (5 bases). CDR1 SNHLY and CDR2 FYNNEI come from the germline V gene. V was shortened by 10 bases and J by 7 bases, with 28 bases between the two germline ends. The CDR3 loop spans 16 amino acids. For the CDR3, the DNA is TGTGCCATCCAAAAGGGGCCATCCCGACAATCGGCTGGCTACACCTTC. It encodes CAIQKGPSRQSAGYTF. Full variable domain (remainder filled in from reference TRBV2 and TRBJ1-2): EPEVTQTPSHQVTQMGQEVILRCVPISNHLYFYWYRQILGQKVEFLVSFYNNEISEKSEIFDDQFSVERPDGSNFTLKIRSTKLEDSAMYFCAIQKGPSRQSAGYTFGSGTRLTVV.

This clone appeared many times. In DNA, the CDR3 is TGTGCCAGCAGCTTTACTAGCTCGGATGAGCAGTTCTTC. Translating it yields CASSFTSSDEQFF. The V and J genes are TRBV5-6 and TRBJ2-1; the D gene is possibly TRBD2 (6 bases). CDR1 is SGHDT and CDR2 is YYEEEE in the germline V gene. The germline V and J ends were trimmed by 2 bases and 8 bases, with 11 bases remaining between them. The CDR3 covers 13 residues.

V and J are TRBV30 and TRBJ1-6, with D possibly being TRBD1 (5 bases). CDR1 GTSNPN and CDR2 SVGIG come from the germline V gene (reference sequence). The CDR3 is 15 amino acids. Trimming shortened V by 8 bases and J by 9 bases, and 23 bases separated the two germline ends. For the CDR3, the DNA is TGTGCCGGTGGGGCAGGCCAGGCTAACATTTCACCCCTCCACTTT. Translated, it gives CAGGAGQANISPLHF.

This clone has a handful of counts. CDR3 in amino acids: CASGQDGGNQPQHF. CDR3 coding DNA: TGTGCCAGCGGCCAGGACGGGGGTAATCAGCCCCAGCATTTT. The J gene is TRBJ1-5, the V gene TRBV18, with D perhaps matching TRBD1 (5 bases). The germline V and J ends were trimmed by 8 bases and 4 bases, with 15 bases remaining between them. Germline lookup yields CDR1 KGHSH and CDR2 LQKENI. The CDR3 is 14 amino acids.